Described below is a single TCR beta chain sequence and its context. The data stem from a study of blood T cell repertoires in COVID-19. Study information: Acute and convalescent COVID-19 specimens originated in the United States, Italy and Spain. PBMCs, B-cell-depleted T cells, or T cells provided the cDNA or gDNA that made up the material.

Under the authors' procedure: Nucleated cell number was recorded as an estimate derived from reference gene primer amplification. Assay: immunoSEQ multiplex PCR; the TCRdb copy retains only in-frame clones and omits some. V, J and clone size were drawn from that table, and D and trimming were deduced from the DNA. Of hundreds of thousands of clones listed, around 86% are singletons. The CDR3 contains 14 residues. In germline, CDR1 is WNHNN, CDR2 SYGVQD (reference sequence). J lost 3 bases, V lost 5 bases, and 3 bases had no gene match. The sequenced material came from peripheral blood. The V and J genes are TRBV10-1 and TRBJ2-7; TRBD1 aligns across 11 bases. The TCR was taken from a woman aged 40 to 49 who had recovered from COVID-19. This CDR3 is CASSPGTGGYEQYF. The CDR3, as DNA: TGCGCCAGCAGTCCCGGGACAGGGGGCTACGAGCAGTACTTC.